A selection of T cell receptor beta chains follows, all from one sample in a study of blood T cell repertoires in COVID-19. TCRdb's table, derived via immunoSEQ multiplex PCR, lists solely in-frame clones and lacks some. Of over 10,000 clones listed, around 90% are singletons. Sequenced: peripheral blood. The source of these receptors is a human donor with active COVID-19. The donor label of this sample is uncertain. CDR3s include the opening cysteine and the closing phenylalanine or tryptophan. Each record gives: CDR3 DNA, CDR3 protein, clone size, D gene, J gene, V gene. D genes are given only for firm matches. The listing skips clone size in some rows; elsewhere it reads once, few, many or a size class.

CDR3nt: TGTGCCAGCAGTTCCCTCGACAGATATGGCTACACCTTC; CDR3aa: CASSSLDRYGYTF; abundance: .; d_gene: .; j_gene: TRBJ1-2; v_gene: TRBV27
CDR3nt: TGTGCCAGCAGTCCTAGGTCGGGGGGGACTGAAGCTTTCTTT; CDR3aa: CASSPRSGGTEAFF; abundance: .; d_gene: .; j_gene: TRBJ1-1; v_gene: TRBV6-4
CDR3nt: TGTGCCAGCAGCTTCTGGGGGGAAGGCACTGAAGCTTTCTTT; CDR3aa: CASSFWGEGTEAFF; abundance: .; d_gene: .; j_gene: TRBJ1-1; v_gene: TRBV7-9
CDR3nt: TGTGCCAGCCTGAACGGGACTTCCTACAATGAGCAGTTCTTC; CDR3aa: CASLNGTSYNEQFF; abundance: .; d_gene: .; j_gene: TRBJ2-1; v_gene: TRBV2
CDR3nt: TGTGCCAGCAAGATAGCTAGGGACAAAAAAAACATTCAGTACTTC; CDR3aa: CASKIARDKKNIQYF; abundance: once; d_gene: .; j_gene: TRBJ2-4; v_gene: TRBV2
CDR3nt: TGTGCCAGCAGTGAAGCCGGGACAGGACGAAGACTTAATCAGCCCCAGCATTTT; CDR3aa: CASSEAGTGRRLNQPQHF; abundance: .; d_gene: TRBD1; j_gene: TRBJ1-5; v_gene: TRBV2
CDR3nt: TGCGCCAGCAGCTTGACCGGACAGGGACGAGATACGCAGTATTTT; CDR3aa: CASSLTGQGRDTQYF; abundance: .; d_gene: TRBD1; j_gene: TRBJ2-3; v_gene: TRBV5-1
CDR3nt: TGTGCCAGTAGTATAACAGGGGGTTACAATGAGCAGTTCTTC; CDR3aa: CASSITGGYNEQFF; abundance: .; d_gene: TRBD1; j_gene: TRBJ2-1; v_gene: TRBV19
CDR3nt: TGCGCCAGCAGCCGTACAGGAGTCAACACTGAAGCTTTCTTT; CDR3aa: CASSRTGVNTEAFF; abundance: .; d_gene: .; j_gene: TRBJ1-1; v_gene: TRBV4-1
CDR3nt: TGTGCCAGCTCACCGCTTACTGGGACAGGGGTCTATGGCTACACCTTC; CDR3aa: CASSPLTGTGVYGYTF; abundance: .; d_gene: TRBD1; j_gene: TRBJ1-2; v_gene: TRBV18
CDR3nt: TGTGCCAGCAGCTCAAGGGACAGCCGCTCGAACACTGAAGCTTTCTTT; CDR3aa: CASSSRDSRSNTEAFF; abundance: few; d_gene: TRBD1; j_gene: TRBJ1-1; v_gene: TRBV7-9
CDR3nt: TGTGCCAGCAGCGGACAACAGGGAACTGGAAACACCATATATTTT; CDR3aa: CASSGQQGTGNTIYF; abundance: .; d_gene: .; j_gene: TRBJ1-3; v_gene: TRBV6-2/TRBV6-3
CDR3nt: TGTGCCACCAGTGAGGCCGGGACAGTGAACACTGAAGCTTTCTTT; CDR3aa: CATSEAGTVNTEAFF; abundance: once; d_gene: TRBD1; j_gene: TRBJ1-1; v_gene: TRBV24-1
CDR3nt: TGTGCCAGCAGCCAAGCGGGGAAGAAGAGTAACTATGGCTACACCTTC; CDR3aa: CASSQAGKKSNYGYTF; abundance: .; d_gene: .; j_gene: TRBJ1-2; v_gene: TRBV14
CDR3nt: TGTGCCAGTGGCCGGGGTCTAGGCTACACCTTC; CDR3aa: CASGRGLGYTF; abundance: .; d_gene: .; j_gene: TRBJ1-2; v_gene: TRBV12-3/TRBV12-4
CDR3nt: TGTGCCATCACCCAGGGGGCCGGGGAAAAACTGTTTTTT; CDR3aa: CAITQGAGEKLFF; abundance: .; d_gene: TRBD1; j_gene: TRBJ1-4; v_gene: TRBV10-3
CDR3nt: TGTGCCAGCAGCCAAGCTACCAAAGCAAGCGGCTACACCTTC; CDR3aa: CASSQATKASGYTF; abundance: .; d_gene: .; j_gene: TRBJ1-2; v_gene: TRBV3-1/TRBV3-2
CDR3nt: TGTGCCAGCAGCGGGAGGGGTTTAGGTGGCTACACCTTC; CDR3aa: CASSGRGLGGYTF; abundance: .; d_gene: .; j_gene: TRBJ1-2; v_gene: TRBV6-5
CDR3nt: TGTGCCAGCAGCTATAGCGACCAAGAGACCCAGTACTTC; CDR3aa: CASSYSDQETQYF; abundance: .; d_gene: .; j_gene: TRBJ2-5; v_gene: TRBV7-8
CDR3nt: TGTGCCAGCAGTCTGGGACACCGAGGGCCCCAGCATTTT; CDR3aa: CASSLGHRGPQHF; abundance: .; d_gene: .; j_gene: TRBJ1-5; v_gene: TRBV6-2/TRBV6-3
CDR3nt: TGCGCCAGCAGCCAAGATCCACAGGGTGGAAGCAATCAGCCCCAGCATTTT; CDR3aa: CASSQDPQGGSNQPQHF; abundance: once; d_gene: .; j_gene: TRBJ1-5; v_gene: TRBV4-3
CDR3nt: TGTGCCAGCAGAGGACTAGCGGGGGCCCACAATGAGCAGTTCTTC; CDR3aa: CASRGLAGAHNEQFF; abundance: .; d_gene: TRBD2; j_gene: TRBJ2-1; v_gene: TRBV2
CDR3nt: TGTGCTAGCAGCTTGATTTGGACAGATGTCTGTCGGGTCTATGGCTACACCTTC; CDR3aa: CASSLIWTDVCRVYGYTF; abundance: .; d_gene: .; j_gene: TRBJ1-2; v_gene: TRBV7-7
CDR3nt: TGTGCCAGCAGGCCAGGGGGATCCTACGAGCAGTACTTC; CDR3aa: CASRPGGSYEQYF; abundance: .; d_gene: TRBD1; j_gene: TRBJ2-7; v_gene: TRBV6-6
CDR3nt: TGTGCCAGCAGTCGAAGGGACTTCACTAGCACAGATACGCAGTATTTT; CDR3aa: CASSRRDFTSTDTQYF; abundance: once; d_gene: .; j_gene: TRBJ2-3; v_gene: TRBV6-6
CDR3nt: TGCGCCAGCAGCTTAGGAGGTGCCACCTCTGGAAACACCATATATTTT; CDR3aa: CASSLGGATSGNTIYF; abundance: .; d_gene: .; j_gene: TRBJ1-3; v_gene: TRBV5-1
CDR3nt: TGTGCCAGCAGCCTGGGGGGCCAAGAGACCCAGTACTTC; CDR3aa: CASSLGGQETQYF; abundance: .; d_gene: .; j_gene: TRBJ2-5; v_gene: TRBV12-3/TRBV12-4
CDR3nt: TGCGCCAGCAGCCAGGTCCCAGGGGCATGGAACACTGAAGCTTTCTTT; CDR3aa: CASSQVPGAWNTEAFF; abundance: .; d_gene: .; j_gene: TRBJ1-1; v_gene: TRBV4-3
CDR3nt: TGCGCCAGCAGCTCGCCCACAGGGGGCATTAGTGACGGGGAGCTGTTTTTT; CDR3aa: CASSSPTGGISDGELFF; abundance: few; d_gene: TRBD1; j_gene: TRBJ2-2; v_gene: TRBV5-1
CDR3nt: TGCGCCAGCAGCCAAGGAATCTACAGAACAGATACGCAGTATTTT; CDR3aa: CASSQGIYRTDTQYF; abundance: .; d_gene: .; j_gene: TRBJ2-3; v_gene: TRBV4-3
CDR3nt: TGCGCCAGCAGCGGACAGGGGACCGGCTATGGCTACACCTTC; CDR3aa: CASSGQGTGYGYTF; abundance: .; d_gene: TRBD1; j_gene: TRBJ1-2; v_gene: TRBV23-1
CDR3nt: TGTGCCAGCAGCTGGGGACAGGGGACCTACGAGCAGTACTTC; CDR3aa: CASSWGQGTYEQYF; abundance: .; d_gene: TRBD1; j_gene: TRBJ2-7; v_gene: TRBV5-6
CDR3nt: TGTGCCAGCAGTCTCCGAGACTACGAGCAGTACTTC; CDR3aa: CASSLRDYEQYF; abundance: .; d_gene: .; j_gene: TRBJ2-7; v_gene: TRBV28
CDR3nt: TGTGCCAGCAGTTTGACTAGCTCCCCGGAGACCCAGTACTTC; CDR3aa: CASSLTSSPETQYF; abundance: .; d_gene: .; j_gene: TRBJ2-5; v_gene: TRBV21-1
CDR3nt: TGTGCCAGCAGTCCCCGAGGAGGGCCAATTTTCGGCTACACCTTC; CDR3aa: CASSPRGGPIFGYTF; abundance: .; d_gene: .; j_gene: TRBJ1-2; v_gene: TRBV6-2/TRBV6-3
CDR3nt: TGTGCCAGCAGTTACAAGCTGGGGGGTTCCTACGAGCAGTACTTC; CDR3aa: CASSYKLGGSYEQYF; abundance: .; d_gene: .; j_gene: TRBJ2-7; v_gene: TRBV6-2/TRBV6-3
CDR3nt: TGTGCCAGCAGGACAACAGGGAAGAAGAACTATGGCTACACCTTC; CDR3aa: CASRTTGKKNYGYTF; abundance: once; d_gene: .; j_gene: TRBJ1-2; v_gene: TRBV2
CDR3nt: TGTGCCAGACCCAGGGCTTTCGGGGCCAACGTCCTGACTTTC; CDR3aa: CARPRAFGANVLTF; abundance: .; d_gene: .; j_gene: TRBJ2-6; v_gene: TRBV19
CDR3nt: TGTGCCAGCAGCCCGACTAGTCGTCGCTCCCACCAGTTCTTC; CDR3aa: CASSPTSRRSHQFF; abundance: .; d_gene: .; j_gene: TRBJ2-1; v_gene: TRBV3-1/TRBV3-2
CDR3nt: TGTGCCAGCAGACGACCGGGACAGGGTCGTACCGGGGAGCTGTTTTTT; CDR3aa: CASRRPGQGRTGELFF; abundance: .; d_gene: TRBD1; j_gene: TRBJ2-2; v_gene: TRBV11-2
CDR3nt: TGTGCCAGCAGCCAGGGACAGGGACATGAAAAACTGTTTTTT; CDR3aa: CASSQGQGHEKLFF; abundance: .; d_gene: TRBD1; j_gene: TRBJ1-4; v_gene: TRBV7-2
CDR3nt: TGTGCCAGCAATTCAGTAATGAACACTGAAGCTTTCTTT; CDR3aa: CASNSVMNTEAFF; abundance: .; d_gene: .; j_gene: TRBJ1-1; v_gene: TRBV2
CDR3nt: TGTGCCATAAGATGGGGGGCTAATGAAAAACTGTTTTTT; CDR3aa: CAIRWGANEKLFF; abundance: .; d_gene: .; j_gene: TRBJ1-4; v_gene: TRBV10-3
CDR3nt: TGTGCCAGCAGCCGGGGTGAAGCTTTCTTT; CDR3aa: CASSRGEAFF; abundance: .; d_gene: .; j_gene: TRBJ1-1; v_gene: TRBV2
CDR3nt: TGTGCCAGTAGTATCCGGGACAGGGGCTACGAGCAGTACTTC; CDR3aa: CASSIRDRGYEQYF; abundance: .; d_gene: TRBD1; j_gene: TRBJ2-7; v_gene: TRBV19